Listed below are T cell receptor beta chains from one sample, sequenced in a study of T cell repertoires in cytomegalovirus infection. Each CDR3 protein is one row after TCRdb ran MiXCR on the reads. Of tens of thousands of distinct CDR3 sequences in the sample, about 19% were seen once. No antigens are known for them. This specimen was CD8+ T cells from cultured PBMCs, taken from culture after CMV antigen stimulation. The receptors were gathered from a human donor in good health (CMV status not recorded). Some clones in this sample may be carry-over from other donors' samples. Each CDR3 is given with its conserved first and last residue. The D gene is left open where the match is weak. The size field is filled for only some rows; it gives once, few, many or a size class.

j_call,cdr3_length,d_call,v_call,clone_size,cdr3_aa,cdr3_nt
TRBJ2-1,16,-,TRBV11-3,many,CASSLGESNSYNEQFF,TGTGCCAGCAGCTTAGGGGAGTCTAACTCCTACAATGAGCAGTTCTTC
TRBJ1-1,13,-,TRBV5-1,-,CASSGEGNTEAFF,TGCGCCAGCAGCGGGGAGGGGAACACTGAAGCTTTCTTT
TRBJ1-6,15,-,TRBV14,many,CASSQDGRGNSPLHF,TGTGCCAGCAGCCAAGATGGCAGGGGAAATTCACCCCTCCACTTT
TRBJ1-2,14,-,TRBV15,few,CATSRDLADYGYTF,TGTGCCACCAGCAGAGATCTCGCAGACTATGGCTACACCTTC
TRBJ2-3,16,TRBD2,TRBV15,many,CATSDYGLAGGDTQYF,TGTGCCACCAGCGACTACGGACTAGCGGGAGGAGATACGCAGTATTTT
TRBJ1-1,13,-,TRBV20-1,few,CSASHGQSFEAFF,TGCAGTGCTAGTCATGGACAGAGCTTTGAAGCTTTCTTT
TRBJ1-2,14,-,TRBV27,many,CASSLSTGMDGYTF,TGTGCCAGCAGTTTATCGACAGGAATGGACGGCTACACCTTC
TRBJ1-2,14,TRBD1,TRBV5-1,few,CASSLVGQTYGYTF,TGCGCCAGCAGCTTGGTGGGACAGACCTATGGCTACACCTTC
TRBJ2-4,16,TRBD2,TRBV6-5,few,CASSYSAGAAKNIQYF,TGTGCCAGCAGTTACTCAGCGGGGGCAGCCAAAAACATTCAGTACTTC
TRBJ2-3,18,TRBD1,TRBV5-1,many,CASSLVRWTGVGTDTQYF,TGCGCCAGCAGCCTCGTCAGGTGGACAGGGGTTGGAACAGATACGCAGTATTTT
TRBJ1-2,14,TRBD1,TRBV28,few,CASSLVPGGRGYTF,TGTGCCAGCAGTTTAGTTCCAGGGGGCCGTGGCTACACCTTC
TRBJ1-2,12,TRBD1,TRBV7-6,-,CASGTGPYGYTF,TGTGCCAGCGGGACAGGCCCCTATGGCTACACCTTC
TRBJ2-7,14,TRBD1,TRBV29-1,few,CSVGDGTERYEQYF,TGCAGCGTTGGAGACGGGACAGAGCGCTACGAGCAGTACTTC
TRBJ2-7,14,-,TRBV7-8,-,CASSLKRAGYEQYF,TGTGCCAGCAGCTTAAAAAGGGCAGGCTACGAGCAGTACTTC
TRBJ1-6,16,-,TRBV6-6,-,CASSYSQGPYNSPLHF,TGTGCCAGCAGTTACTCGCAGGGGCCCTATAATTCACCCCTCCACTTT
TRBJ1-1,12,-,TRBV7-9,few,CASSLVPGEAFF,TGTGCCAGCAGCTTAGTTCCGGGTGAAGCTTTCTTT
TRBJ2-1,16,TRBD2,TRBV7-9,-,CASSFFAGGPGNEQFF,TGTGCCAGCAGCTTCTTTGCGGGGGGGCCTGGCAATGAGCAGTTCTTC
TRBJ2-1,13,-,TRBV5-5,few,CASRTSLHNEQFF,TGTGCCAGCAGGACCTCATTGCACAATGAGCAGTTCTTC
TRBJ1-2,14,TRBD1,TRBV4-1,few,CASSLGDRPYGYTF,TGCGCCAGCAGCCTCGGGGACAGGCCCTATGGCTACACCTTC
TRBJ1-5,15,TRBD1,TRBV19,-,CASSITGGSNQPQHF,TGTGCCAGTAGTATAACAGGGGGTAGCAATCAGCCCCAGCATTTT
TRBJ2-5,15,-,TRBV9,-,CASSPPSGKRETQYF,TGTGCCAGCAGCCCCCCCTCCGGGAAACGGGAGACCCAGTACTTC
TRBJ2-4,12,-,TRBV6-2/TRBV6-3,many,CASSFEERVQYF,TGTGCCAGCAGTTTCGAGGAGCGGGTTCAGTACTTC
TRBJ2-5,16,-,TRBV14,many,CASSQGGKGNQETQYF,TGTGCCAGCAGCCAAGGGGGTAAGGGTAACCAAGAGACCCAGTACTTC
TRBJ2-1,16,-,TRBV6-2/TRBV6-3,many,CASSPDVAAWSNEQFF,TGTGCCAGCAGTCCTGACGTGGCGGCCTGGAGCAATGAGCAGTTCTTC
TRBJ2-1,15,TRBD2,TRBV18,few,CASSPPLAPYNEQFF,TGTGCCAGCTCACCACCACTAGCGCCATACAATGAGCAGTTCTTC
TRBJ2-7,15,TRBD1,TRBV15,-,CATSAGQGPSYEQYF,TGTGCCACCAGCGCGGGACAGGGGCCCTCCTACGAGCAGTACTTC
TRBJ2-1,15,TRBD2,TRBV5-4,many,CASSFGTTGPGEQFF,TGTGCCAGCAGCTTTGGGACTACCGGGCCGGGGGAGCAGTTCTTC
TRBJ1-6,14,-,TRBV12-3/TRBV12-4,many,CASSPGRDNSPLHF,TGTGCCAGCAGTCCCGGACGGGACAATTCACCCCTCCACTTT
TRBJ1-1,12,-,TRBV20-1,-,CSARRGATEAFF,TGCAGTGCTAGGAGGGGGGCGACTGAAGCTTTCTTT